The rows below give T cell receptor beta chains drawn from one sample of a study of post-analysis software for immune sequencing data. TCRdb ran MiXCR on the PCR reads and lists one entry per CDR3 protein. Of about 500,000 distinct CDR3 sequences listed, 40% to 55% were seen once; the top ten hold around an eighth. The material sequenced was blood. The source of these receptors is a girl aged 5-17 years with multiple sclerosis. CDR3s include the opening cysteine and the closing phenylalanine or tryptophan. The D gene is left open where the match is weak. The size entry is marked missing in some rows and otherwise reads once, few, many or a size class.

d_call | clone_size | j_call | v_call | cdr3_nt | cdr3_aa
- | few | TRBJ2-3 | TRBV28 | TGTGCCATAAAAACGGACAGAGGTACAGATACGCAGTATTTT | CAIKTDRGTDTQYF
TRBD1 | - | TRBJ1-5 | TRBV5-5 | TGTGCCAGCAGCTTGGTACCGGGACAGGTAGGAGGCAATCAGCCCCAGCATTTT | CASSLVPGQVGGNQPQHF
TRBD2 | - | TRBJ2-1 | TRBV4-3 | TGCACCAGCAGTTGGACTAGCGGGAGACACAATGAGCAGTTCTTC | CTSSWTSGRHNEQFF
- | - | TRBJ2-7 | TRBV18 | TGTGCCAGCTCACCATCCGACGGATCCCCCTACGAGCAGTACTTC | CASSPSDGSPYEQYF
- | few | TRBJ2-1 | TRBV20-1 | TGCAGTGCTAGGGAGGCTACCTACAATGAGCAGTTCTTC | CSAREATYNEQFF
- | - | TRBJ2-7 | TRBV20-1 | TGCAGTGCTAGGTCGGTCCGGGAAATAACCTACGAGCAGTACTTC | CSARSVREITYEQYF
- | - | TRBJ1-2 | TRBV6-1 | TGTGCCAGCAGTGAGTCGCGGGCAGGAATAAATGGCTACACCTTC | CASSESRAGINGYTF
- | once | TRBJ1-4 | TRBV7-8 | TGTGCCAGCAGCTTAGAGGTCTACGGGACCGAAAAACTGTTTTTT | CASSLEVYGTEKLFF
- | - | TRBJ2-1 | TRBV27 | TGTGCCAGCAGTATCAGGGGTAAAAATGAGCAGTTCTTC | CASSIRGKNEQFF
- | few | TRBJ2-5 | TRBV20-1 | TGCAGTGCTCGGCCCAGGGGCGAGACCCAGTACTTC | CSARPRGETQYF
- | few | TRBJ1-5 | TRBV12-3/TRBV12-4 | TGTGCCAGCAGTTTAGTTGGGCGCAATCAGCCCCAGCATTTT | CASSLVGRNQPQHF
- | few | TRBJ1-4 | TRBV5-1 | TGCGCCAGCAGCTTGGACGCAAGTAATGAAAAACTGTTTTTT | CASSLDASNEKLFF
- | few | TRBJ1-2 | TRBV7-9 | TGTGCCAGCAGCAAGGGGACGGGTAATGATGGCTACACCTTC | CASSKGTGNDGYTF
TRBD2 | few | TRBJ2-3 | TRBV5-1 | TGCGCCAGCAGCTTGGTCTCGCGGGAGGCAGATACGCAGTATTTT | CASSLVSREADTQYF
- | few | TRBJ2-7 | TRBV24-1 | TGTGCCACCATCTACCAACAGGGATCCTACGAGCAGTACTTC | CATIYQQGSYEQYF
- | - | TRBJ2-3 | TRBV20-1 | TGCAGTGCTAGAGCAAACACAGATACGCAGTATTTT | CSARANTDTQYF
TRBD1 | - | TRBJ2-1 | TRBV5-1 | TGCGCCAGCAGCTCCTTAGGGACAGAGAGCTCCTACAATGAGCAGTTCTTC | CASSSLGTESSYNEQFF